The 5 T cell receptor beta chains presented below share a single source sample, sequenced in a study of a mutant IDH1 vaccine in newly diagnosed glioma. These receptors lack a known antigen. The time point is: week 35, safety follow-up. Every vaccination contained 300 ug of the mutant IDH1 20-mer peptide and was paired with topical imiquimod. Method: immunoSEQ multiplex PCR; TCRdb's copy keeps in-frame clones and lacks some. The repertoire includes 45,000 to 50,000 clones, 85% to 90% of them detected once, and under 7.5% sits in the top ten. Sequenced here: PBMCs, sampled from a glioma patient whose treatment included an IDH1 peptide vaccine. The receptors here all came from a middle-aged woman with glioma.

The chain couples TRBV5-8 to TRBJ1-2; the D is unclear. CDR1 SGHTS and CDR2 YDEGEE come from the germline V gene. The CDR3 sequence is 13 residues long. V was cut by 0 bases and J by 4 bases, with 7 bases left in between. The CDR3 protein is CASSLVGPYGYTF. Written as DNA, the CDR3 is TGTGCCAGCAGCTTGGTCGGGCCCTATGGCTACACCTTC. The whole variable domain, filled in from reference TRBV5-8 and TRBJ1-2, reads EAGVTQSPTHLIKTRGQQATLRCSPISGHTSVYWYQQALGLGLQFLLWYDEGEERNRGNFPPRFSGRQFPNYSSELNVNALELEDSALYLCASSLVGPYGYTFGSGTRLTVV.

This clone was seen just once. The chain couples TRBV10-2 to TRBJ2-1, with TRBD1 identical over 8 bases. Germline V gene lookup returns CDR1 WSHSY and CDR2 SAAADI. With V trimmed by 4 bases and J by 7 bases, 9 bases remained unmatched. This CDR3 has 15 amino acids. The CDR3 DNA reads TGCGCCAGCAGTGTTCAGGGGGCCTTCGCGAATGAGCAGTTCTTC. It is translated as CASSVQGAFANEQFF.

The CDR3 nucleotides read TGTGCCAGCAGCTTAGAGGTTATCGTCCAGGGGGCAGGGGAGACCCAGTACTTC. Encoded protein: CASSLEVIVQGAGETQYF. The rearrangement uses TRBV7-9 and TRBJ2-5; 8 nucleotides align to TRBD1. The CDR3 is 18 amino acids. V was clipped by 1 base and J by 5 bases; unmatched bases: 15. CDR1 is SEHNR, CDR2 FQNEAQ, per germline (reference sequence). Looking up the rest from reference TRBV7-9 and TRBJ2-5 gives the full variable domain: DTGVSQNPRHKITKRGQNVTFRCDPISEHNRLYWYRQTLGQGPEFLTYFQNEAQLEKSRLLSDRFSAERPKGSFSTLEIQRTEQGDSAMYLCASSLEVIVQGAGETQYFGPGTRLLVL.

J is TRBJ1-1 and V is TRBV15; 7 bases fit TRBD1. After removal of 0 bases from V and 1 base from J, the junction contained 11 bases not matched to a gene. The CDR3 totals 18 residues. Germline CDR1 reads LNHNV; CDR2 reads YYDKDF (reference sequence). The CDR3 sequence: CATSRDWPLTGRNTEAFF. The CDR3 coding sequence is TGTGCCACCAGCAGAGATTGGCCTCTGACAGGGCGGAACACTGAAGCTTTCTTT. Looking up the rest from reference TRBV15 and TRBJ1-1 gives the full variable domain: DAMVIQNPRYQVTQFGKPVTLSCSQTLNHNVMYWYQQKSSQAPKLLFHYYDKDFNNEADTPDNFQSRRPNTSFCFLDIRSPGLGDTAMYLCATSRDWPLTGRNTEAFFGQGTRLTVV.

This chain connects TRBV21-1 to TRBJ2-1. TRBV21-1 is a recognized pseudogene. The CDR3 sequence is 15 residues long. CDR3 in DNA: TGTGCCAGCAGCAAAGAAGGGCCGGAAGACAATGAGCAGTTCTTC. It is translated as CASSKEGPEDNEQFF.